These 27 T cell receptor beta chains were all obtained from the same sample, sequenced in a study of preoperative IRX-2 immunotherapy in early breast cancer. Data came from immunoSEQ multiplex PCR; TCRdb stores just in-frame clones and leaves some out. The table includes tens of thousands of clones, around 79% detected once. The treatment is: preoperative locoregional IRX-2 cytokine immunotherapy. The sequencing here drew on lymph node tissue, taken after IRX-2 immunotherapy. Every receptor here comes from a human donor with breast cancer.

This clone was detected a few times. This sequence joins TRBV23-1 and TRBJ2-2, with 14 nucleotides matching TRBD2. TRBV23-1 is recorded as an ORF, its role being uncertain. The CDR3 runs to 15 residues. CDR3 in amino acids: CGRLAGGLNTGELFF. The CDR3 DNA sequence: TGCGGAAGACTAGCGGGAGGGTTGAACACCGGGGAGCTGTTTTTT.

The chain carries TRBV28 and TRBJ2-7, with TRBD2 matching over 8 bases. CDR3 length equals 13 residues. V shed 2 bases, J shed 12 bases, and the junction held 9 bases outside the gene matches. Per the germline V gene, CDR1 is MDHEN and CDR2 is SYDVKM. Here the CDR3 reads CASSLTSGRSLYF. CDR3 DNA sequence: TGTGCCAGCAGTTTAACCAGCGGGAGATCACTGTACTTC.

V and J are TRBV4-1 and TRBJ2-7; perhaps TRBD2 as D (6 bases). The V gene lost 5 bases and the J gene lost 6 bases, with 11 bases spanning the gap. CDR3 size: 12 residues. CDR1 MGHRA and CDR2 YSYEKL come from the germline V gene. The CDR3 loop is CASSLTSAEQYF. The CDR3, as DNA: TGCGCCAGCAGCTTGACTAGTGCCGAGCAGTACTTC.

V and J are TRBV28 and TRBJ2-3; 7 bases map to TRBD2. The CDR3 spans 14 residues. V shed 3 bases, J shed 6 bases, and the junction held 6 bases outside the gene matches. The germline V gene encodes CDR1 MDHEN and CDR2 SYDVKM. The CDR3 bases are TGTGCCAGCAGTTTGACGGGAGGTGGTGATACGCAGTATTTT. Amino acid sequence: CASSLTGGGDTQYF.

V usage is TRBV11-3 and J usage is TRBJ2-3, with 16 nucleotides matching TRBD2. There are 17 residues in the CDR3. Germline lookup yields CDR1 SGHNT and CDR2 YENEEA. V was clipped by 3 bases and J by 6 bases; unmatched bases: 6. The CDR3 bases are TGTGCCAGCAGCTTGGGGACTAGCGGGAGGGCCGTGGATACGCAGTATTTT. The encoded protein is CASSLGTSGRAVDTQYF.

V gene TRBV28 combines with J gene TRBJ2-4; the match to TRBD1 covers 10 bases. Looked up from germline, CDR1 is MDHEN and CDR2 is SYDVKM. V lost 3 bases to trimming and J lost 4 bases; unmatched junction nucleotides: 3. There are 15 residues in the CDR3. The CDR3 DNA follows: TGTGCCAGCAGTTTGTCGGGACAGGGGAAAAACATTCAGTACTTC. Its protein product is CASSLSGQGKNIQYF.

This chain connects TRBV6-4 to TRBJ2-1, with D hard to call. Trimming took 3 bases from V and 2 from J, leaving 11 bases between them. The CDR3 totals 15 residues. The germline CDR1 and CDR2 sequences are MRHNA and SNTAGT. This CDR3 is CASSEEVATYNEQFF. The CDR3 DNA reads as TGTGCCAGCAGTGAAGAGGTAGCCACCTACAATGAGCAGTTCTTC.

The chain uses TRBV28 and TRBJ1-2; tentatively, D is TRBD1 (5 bases). Per the germline V gene, CDR1 is MDHEN and CDR2 is SYDVKM. This CDR3 has 12 residues. Trimming pared 8 bases from V and 5 bases from J, leaving 12 bases between. The CDR3 loop reads CASHLKGYGYTF. CDR3 sequence (DNA): TGTGCCAGCCATCTTAAGGGGTATGGCTACACCTTC.

This clone was picked up one time. The chain employs TRBV7-7 and TRBJ2-7, with a weak D call TRBD2 (5 bases). Per germline, CDR1 SSHAT and CDR2 FNYEAQ (reference sequence). The V end lost 6 bases, the J end lost 4 bases, and 16 bases lay between the germline ends. The CDR3 totals 14 residues. The CDR3 spells CASSIQRSQYEQYF. The CDR3 DNA follows: TGTGCCAGCAGTATCCAGCGGAGCCAGTACGAGCAGTACTTC.

The genes are TRBV11-3 and TRBJ2-3; 7 nucleotides agree with TRBD1. This CDR3 spans 17 amino acids. Germline CDR1 SGHNT, CDR2 YENEEA. V shed 4 bases, J shed 3 bases, and the junction held 13 bases outside the gene matches. CDR3 sequence: CASSWIGTDDGTDTQYF. DNA for the CDR3: TGTGCCAGCAGCTGGATAGGGACAGACGACGGGACAGATACGCAGTATTTT.

This clone was counted a few times. This rearrangement joins TRBV6-8 to TRBJ1-2; D is unclear. V dropped 7 bases and J dropped 1 base, with 10 bases sitting between them. The V gene's germline CDR1 is MNHGY and CDR2 SAAAGT. The CDR3 covers 13 residues. CDR3 DNA sequence: TGTGCCAGCACCCTAAGGGATAACTATGGCTACACCTTC. This codes for CASTLRDNYGYTF.

The chain carries TRBV10-1 and TRBJ2-5; D gene ambiguous. The V end was cut by 3 bases, the J end by 2 bases, with 10 bases between. Germline V gene data show CDR1 as WNHNN and CDR2 as SYGVQD (reference sequence). This CDR3 is 14 amino acids long. CDR3 protein: CASSDKGLQETQYF. In DNA, the CDR3 is TGCGCCAGCAGTGACAAGGGCCTACAAGAGACCCAGTACTTC.

The rearrangement links TRBV11-3 to TRBJ2-7; no reliable D call. CDR1 and CDR2 (germline): SGHNT, YENEEA. The CDR3 totals 15 residues. V lost 5 bases and J 0 bases, leaving 14 bases between the germline ends. CDR3 sequence: CASSKGYGNSYEQYF. CDR3 DNA: TGTGCCAGCAGCAAAGGCTACGGAAACTCCTACGAGCAGTACTTC.

The chain joins TRBV28 to TRBJ1-2; 9 bases map to TRBD1. CDR1 is MDHEN and CDR2 is SYDVKM in the germline V gene. The V gene end was trimmed by 4 bases and the J gene end by 3 bases; junction bases not matched to a gene: 3. This CDR3 has 14 amino acids. CDR3 nucleotides: TGTGCCAGCAGTTACAGGGGGCTATACTATGGCTACACCTTC. It codes for CASSYRGLYYGYTF.

The chain joins TRBV9 to TRBJ2-5, with TRBD2 as a possible D gene (6 bases). Trimming removed 4 bases at V and 7 bases at J, with 20 bases between. The CDR3 has 15 amino acids. The V gene's germline CDR1 is SGDLS and CDR2 YYNGEE. The CDR3 here is CASSPRDWGVGTQYF. In DNA form, the CDR3 reads TGTGCCAGCAGCCCCCGGGACTGGGGTGTGGGGACCCAGTACTTC. Full variable domain (remainder filled in from reference TRBV9 and TRBJ2-5): DSGVTQTPKHLITATGQRVTLRCSPRSGDLSVYWYQQSLDQGLQFLIQYYNGEERAKGNILERFSAQQFPDLHSELNLSSLELGDSALYFCASSPRDWGVGTQYFGPGTRLLVL.

On this clone itself: There is an ambiguous or unread base here, so the residue it gives is written X. V usage is TRBV5-1 and J usage is TRBJ2-1; perhaps TRBD2 as D (5 bases). Germline CDR1 SGHRS, CDR2 YFSETQ. This CDR3 contains 15 residues. V was cut by 5 bases and J by 0 bases, with 12 bases left in between. CDR3 nucleotides: TGCGCCAGCAGTTATAGYGGGAGCTCCTACAATGAGCAGTTCTTC. This encodes CASSYXGSSYNEQFF. In full, the CDR3 is CASSYSGSSYNEQFF.

V is TRBV30 and J is TRBJ2-7; the D gene is possibly TRBD2 (5 bases). The V end lost 4 bases, the J end lost 3 bases, and 19 bases lay between the germline ends. Looked up from germline, CDR1 is GTSNPN and CDR2 is SVGIG (reference sequence). This CDR3 is built from 15 residues. The CDR3: CAWTLTRSEDYEQYF. CDR3 bases: TGTGCCTGGACCTTAACTAGGAGCGAGGACTACGAGCAGTACTTC.

The chain recombines TRBV28 with TRBJ2-7, with 9 bases identical to TRBD2. There are 15 residues in the CDR3. Trimming removed 6 bases from V and 5 bases from J; junction bases left unmatched: 11. The germline gives CDR1 MDHEN, CDR2 SYDVKM. The CDR3 region is CASSPAGAGGHEQYF. DNA of the CDR3: TGTGCCAGCAGCCCCGCCGGAGCGGGAGGTCACGAGCAGTACTTC.

V and J are TRBV6-8 and TRBJ2-5, with D possibly TRBD2 on 6 matching bases. Germline CDR1 MNHGY, CDR2 SAAAGT. This CDR3 contains 15 residues. Between the trimmed V and J ends, which lost 1 base and 3 bases, there was a span of 12 bases. The CDR3 here is CASSYYSEREETQYF. In DNA form, the CDR3 reads TGTGCCAGCAGTTACTATAGTGAGCGGGAAGAGACCCAGTACTTC.

The chain uses TRBV6-8 and TRBJ2-2; D is possibly TRBD2 (5 bases). Trimming shortened V by 7 bases and J by 4 bases, and 16 bases separated the two germline ends. The CDR3 consists of 15 residues. Germline lookup yields CDR1 MNHGY and CDR2 SAAAGT. Here the CDR3 DNA reads TGTGCCAGCACTAAAGGAGGTTTACGCACCGGGGAGCTGTTTTTT. This gives the protein CASTKGGLRTGELFF.

This clone was observed once. The chain is built from TRBV6-8 and TRBJ1-2, with D possibly matching TRBD1 (6 bases). CDR3 length: 15 amino acids. Trimming removed 10 bases at V and 4 bases at J, with 22 bases between. CDR1 MNHGY and CDR2 SAAAGT come from the germline V gene. The CDR3 bases are TGTGCCATCAGCGACACAGGGAAAGGGGCCTATGGCTACACCTTC. Encoded protein: CAISDTGKGAYGYTF.

This clone was seen a handful of times. The chain couples TRBV30 to TRBJ1-5; D gene uncertain. V gave up 3 bases and J gave up 9 bases, with 15 bases separating them. This CDR3 spans 13 amino acids. The V gene's germline CDR1 is GTSNPN and CDR2 SVGIG (reference sequence). CDR3 loop: CAWSQTGWGPQHF. CDR3 nucleotide sequence: TGTGCCTGGAGCCAAACGGGCTGGGGGCCCCAGCATTTT. Full variable domain (outside the CDR3, taken from reference TRBV30 and TRBJ1-5): SQTIHQWPATLVQPVGSPLSLECTVEGTSNPNLYWYRQAAGRGLQLLFYSVGIGQISSEVPQNLSASRPQDRQFILSSKKLLLSDSGFYLCAWSQTGWGPQHFGDGTRLSIL.

The chain uses TRBV11-3 and TRBJ1-4; D call uncertain. V shed 3 bases and J shed 6 bases, with 14 bases lying between them. The CDR3 covers 15 residues. Germline V gene sequence: CDR1 SGHNT, CDR2 YENEEA. The CDR3 nucleotides read TGTGCCAGCAGCTTGGCCCCCGATAAGGATGAAAAACTGTTTTTT. This codes for CASSLAPDKDEKLFF.

V gene TRBV15 combines with J gene TRBJ1-4; 9 bases are shared with TRBD1. The CDR3 covers 15 residues. The junction had 3 bases not matched to a gene; V was cut back by 4 bases and J by 3 bases. The germline V gene has CDR1 LNHNV and CDR2 YYDKDF (reference sequence). The CDR3 sequence: CATSNRQGANEKLFF. CDR3 bases: TGTGCCACCAGCAATCGACAGGGGGCTAATGAAAAACTGTTTTTT.

The chain links TRBV11-3 to TRBJ2-5; D is possibly TRBD2 (5 bases). V lost 4 bases and J 0 bases, leaving 12 bases between the germline ends. The CDR3 covers 15 residues. CDR1 and CDR2 (germline): SGHNT, YENEEA. The DNA for the CDR3 is TGTGCCAGCAGCTCTGGGAGCCAGTACCAAGAGACCCAGTACTTC. Protein sequence: CASSSGSQYQETQYF.

This clone turned up a few times. This chain uses TRBV19 with TRBJ1-1, with D unresolved. Trimming cost V 8 bases and J 5 bases, with 12 bases left between them. Germline CDR1 and CDR2: LNHDA and SQIVND (reference sequence). CDR3 length: 12 amino acids. The CDR3, as DNA: TGTGCCAGTGGGAAGGAAAGGACTGAAGCTTTCTTT. It specifies CASGKERTEAFF.

This chain links TRBV18 with TRBJ2-1, with no clear D. V lost 6 bases, J lost 4 bases, and 7 bases lay in between. There are 12 residues in the CDR3. Germline-derived CDR1 and CDR2 are KGHSH and LQKENI. The CDR3, as DNA: TGTGCCAGCTCCCTGCCATACAATGAGCAGTTCTTC. It yields the protein CASSLPYNEQFF.